One and the same sample provided the 22 T cell receptor beta chains below, sequenced in a study of cytomegalovirus exposure and HLA in healthy donors. TCRdb keeps only in-frame clones here, not all; method: immunoSEQ multiplex PCR. The sample lists 150,000 to 180,000 clones; 85% to 90% were seen once. The sequenced material came from PBMCs. Receptors originate from a human donor in good health.

The chain couples TRBV6-5 to TRBJ1-1; tentatively, D is TRBD1 (5 bases). The germline V gene has CDR1 MNHEY and CDR2 SVGAGI. CDR3 size: 12 residues. The V gene lost 6 bases and the J gene lost 8 bases, with 13 bases spanning the gap. The CDR3 protein is CASSPGWTEAFF. In DNA, the CDR3 is TGTGCCAGCAGCCCCGGCTGGACAGAAGCTTTCTTT.

The CDR3 sequence: CASSSLTGQGTGELFF. CDR3 coding DNA: TGTGCCAGCAGTTCTCTCACGGGACAGGGCACCGGGGAGCTGTTTTTT. The chain uses TRBV27 and TRBJ2-2, with 9 bases lining up with TRBD1. V shed 4 bases and J 4 bases; nucleotides not matched to a gene: 7. From germline, CDR1 is MNHEY and CDR2 SMNVEV (reference sequence). The CDR3 consists of 16 residues.

The chain combines TRBV6-5 with TRBJ2-3, with D unresolved. Germline V gene data show CDR1 as MNHEY and CDR2 as SVGAGI. This CDR3 is 13 amino acids long. V was shortened by 7 bases and J by 4 bases, with 12 bases between the two germline ends. The CDR3 bases are TGTGCCAGCACCCGTGCCCGGGCAGATACGCAGTATTTT. It specifies CASTRARADTQYF.

V is TRBV27 and J is TRBJ2-1, with TRBD2 identical over 9 bases. After removal of 3 bases from V and 0 bases from J, the junction contained 3 bases not matched to a gene. The CDR3 has 16 residues. CDR1 MNHEY and CDR2 SMNVEV come from the germline V gene (reference sequence). The DNA for the CDR3 is TGTGCCAGCAGTTTCCGGACTAGCGACTCCTACAATGAGCAGTTCTTC. This codes for CASSFRTSDSYNEQFF.

The rearrangement uses TRBV5-1 and TRBJ2-1, with 7 bases fitting TRBD2. This CDR3 spans 16 amino acids. The junction had 14 bases not matched to a gene; V was cut back by 3 bases and J by 8 bases. Germline values: CDR1 SGHRS, CDR2 YFSETQ. CDR3: CASSSGHASAGHEQFF. The CDR3 bases are TGCGCCAGCAGCTCCGGACACGCGTCAGCGGGACATGAGCAGTTCTTC.

This chain joins TRBV18 and TRBJ1-3, with no clear D. The V end was cut by 1 base, the J end by 0 bases, with 13 bases between. This CDR3 is 17 amino acids long. Looked up from germline, CDR1 is KGHSH and CDR2 is LQKENI. The chain's CDR3 is CASSPLDVQSSGNTIYF. CDR3 DNA sequence: TGTGCCAGCTCACCACTAGACGTACAGAGCTCTGGAAACACCATATATTTT.

The rearrangement uses TRBV5-1 and TRBJ2-1; 16 nucleotides line up with TRBD2. The CDR3 covers 17 residues. Germline values: CDR1 SGHRS, CDR2 YFSETQ. V lost 0 bases to trimming and J lost 10 bases; unmatched junction nucleotides: 7. CDR3: CASSLVGTSGRAREQFF. The CDR3 region has the DNA TGCGCCAGCAGCTTGGTAGGGACTAGCGGGAGGGCCAGGGAGCAGTTCTTC.

V gene TRBV5-1 combines with J gene TRBJ1-3, with 8 bases identical to TRBD1. CDR3 size: 16 residues. V trimming: 3 bases; J trimming: 0 bases; junction bases outside the gene matches: 5. In germline, CDR1 is SGHRS, CDR2 YFSETQ. CDR3 sequence: CASSSSTGGSGNTIYF. The CDR3 DNA reads as TGCGCCAGCAGCTCCTCTACAGGGGGCTCTGGAAACACCATATATTTT.

The chain joins TRBV7-2 to TRBJ1-1; 7 nucleotides align to TRBD1. V was clipped by 4 bases and J by 7 bases; unmatched bases: 6. Looked up from germline, CDR1 is SGHTA and CDR2 is FQGNSA. The CDR3 length is 13 residues. CDR3 protein: CASSSQQGNEAFF. The CDR3 nucleotides are TGTGCCAGCAGCTCTCAACAGGGGAATGAAGCTTTCTTT.

This clone was seen only once. The chain couples TRBV30 to TRBJ1-5; D unresolved. The V end was cut by 0 bases, the J end by 2 bases, with 11 bases between. Looked up from germline, CDR1 is GTSNPN and CDR2 is SVGIG (reference sequence). The CDR3 totals 15 residues. CDR3 bases: TGTGCCTGGAGTGTCCCGGGTAAGGGCAATCAGCCCCAGCATTTT. Translated, it gives CAWSVPGKGNQPQHF.

The CDR3 nucleotides read TGTGCCAGCAGCTGGGAGGTACTAGCGGGGGAAGAGACCCAGTACTTC. Its translation is CASSWEVLAGEETQYF. The rearrangement uses TRBV5-4 and TRBJ2-5; TRBD2 agrees at 11 bases. The germline V gene has CDR1 SGHNT and CDR2 YYREEE (reference sequence). The CDR3 contains 16 residues. V was pared by 3 bases and J by 3 bases, with 7 bases of the junction left unmatched.

The V and J genes are TRBV6-1 and TRBJ2-1; the match to TRBD1 covers 7 bases. Looked up from germline, CDR1 is MNHNS and CDR2 is SASEGT. This CDR3 region has 13 residues. Trimming removed 6 bases from V and 6 bases from J; junction bases left unmatched: 5. CDR3 sequence (DNA): TGTGCCAGCAGGAAAGGACAGGTCAATGAGCAGTTCTTC. It yields the protein CASRKGQVNEQFF.

The chain recombines TRBV28 with TRBJ2-2; 10 positions agree with TRBD1. V trimming: 5 bases; J trimming: 7 bases; junction bases outside the gene matches: 16. The CDR3 consists of 18 residues. Per the germline V gene, CDR1 is MDHEN and CDR2 is SYDVKM. The CDR3 DNA reads TGTGCCAGCAGTCGAAACCGGCCGGGACAGGGGATCGGCGGGGAGCTGTTTTTT. Translation gives CASSRNRPGQGIGGELFF. Together with reference TRBV28 and TRBJ2-2, the CDR3 gives the full variable domain: DVKVTQSSRYLVKRTGEKVFLECVQDMDHENMFWYRQDPGLGLRLIYFSYDVKMKEKGDIPEGYSVSREKKERFSLILESASTNQTSMYLCASSRNRPGQGIGGELFFGEGSRLTVL.

This clone was seen a single time. This rearrangement joins TRBV15 to TRBJ2-4; 7 bases map to TRBD2. V trimming: 1 base; J trimming: 4 bases; junction bases outside the gene matches: 4. The CDR3 sequence is 15 residues long. CDR1 is LNHNV and CDR2 is YYDKDF in the germline V gene (reference sequence). CDR3 nucleotides: TGTGCCACCAGCAGAGTTACAGCGGGGAAAAACATTCAGTACTTC. The encoded protein is CATSRVTAGKNIQYF.

J is TRBJ1-3 and V is TRBV7-3, with D hard to call. CDR3 length: 16 residues. Germline values: CDR1 SGHTA, CDR2 FQGTGA. Trimming cost V 2 bases and J 2 bases, with 13 bases left between them. The chain's CDR3 is CASSLYPGETGNTIYF. Written as DNA, the CDR3 is TGTGCCAGCAGCTTATATCCGGGAGAAACTGGAAACACCATATATTTT.

CDR3 amino acids: CASSLVQGYQPQHF. CDR3 bases: TGTGCCAGCAGCTTGGTACAGGGATACCAGCCCCAGCATTTT. The chain carries TRBV7-8 and TRBJ1-5; perhaps TRBD1 as D (6 bases). The CDR3 sequence is 14 residues long. Trimming left V 3 bases short and J 7 bases short, with 13 bases between. CDR1 and CDR2 (germline): SGHVS, FQNEAQ.

This chain links TRBV4-1 with TRBJ2-1; perhaps TRBD2 as D (6 bases). The germline V gene has CDR1 MGHRA and CDR2 YSYEKL. Trimming removed 6 bases at V and 5 bases at J, with 11 bases between. The CDR3 consists of 13 residues. The DNA of the CDR3 is TGCGCCAGCAGGGGGACTGGAGACAATGAGCAGTTCTTC. Protein: CASRGTGDNEQFF.

This sequence joins TRBV5-6 and TRBJ2-5; 7 positions match TRBD1. Germline V gene sequence: CDR1 SGHDT, CDR2 YYEEEE. CDR3 length: 17 amino acids. J lost 4 bases, V lost 0 bases, and 12 bases had no gene match. CDR3 in amino acids: CASSLASGGRKVETQYF. As DNA, the CDR3 is TGTGCCAGCAGCTTGGCGTCAGGGGGTCGGAAAGTAGAGACCCAGTACTTC.

The rearrangement joins TRBV12-5 to TRBJ1-1; D is possibly TRBD1 (5 bases). The CDR3 spans 14 residues. V was cut by 6 bases and J by 4 bases, with 15 bases left in between. In germline, CDR1 is LGHNT, CDR2 FRNRAP. Here the CDR3 reads CASGPGQPGTEAFF. Written as DNA, the CDR3 is TGTGCTAGTGGACCAGGGCAGCCTGGCACTGAAGCTTTCTTT.

The chain links TRBV28 to TRBJ1-2; 7 nucleotides agree with TRBD1. In germline, CDR1 is MDHEN, CDR2 SYDVKM. This CDR3 spans 13 amino acids. Trimming at V came to 5 bases and at J to 4 bases, leaving 4 bases not matched to a gene. The chain's CDR3 is CASSLHRGYGYTF. The CDR3 DNA reads as TGTGCCAGCAGTCTTCACAGGGGCTATGGCTACACCTTC.

The chain uses TRBV11-2 and TRBJ2-4; possible D gene TRBD1, 6 bases. The CDR3 is 19 residues long. Trimming stripped 0 bases from V and 6 bases from J, with 24 bases between. The germline gives CDR1 SGHAT, CDR2 FQNNGV. CDR3 sequence (DNA): TGTGCCAGCAGCTTAGAATTTGGCCCAAACAGGGACCGGGGAAACATTCAGTACTTC. As protein: CASSLEFGPNRDRGNIQYF. The whole variable domain, filled in from reference TRBV11-2 and TRBJ2-4, reads EAGVAQSPRYKIIEKRQSVAFWCNPISGHATLYWYQQILGQGPKLLIQFQNNGVVDDSQLPKDRFSAERLKGVDSTLKIQPAKLEDSAVYLCASSLEFGPNRDRGNIQYFGAGTRLSVL.

The chain joins TRBV7-3 to TRBJ2-7, with TRBD2 matching 9 bases. The CDR3 spans 14 residues. J was trimmed by 2 bases and V by 5 bases; bases with no gene match: 4. Germline CDR1 SGHTA, CDR2 FQGTGA. The CDR3 coding sequence is TGTGCCAGCAGCCCTAGCGGGACCACCTACGAGCAGTACTTC. Translating gives CASSPSGTTYEQYF.